This T cell receptor beta chain was recovered during a study of blood T cell repertoires in COVID-19. Study-wide context: Samples taken during acute and convalescent COVID-19 were collected in the United States, Italy and Spain.

The CDR3 loop spans 19 amino acids. The data were produced by immunoSEQ multiplex PCR, yet TCRdb's version contains in-frame clones alone and is incomplete. This sample yields hundreds of thousands of clones, of which around 84% are seen a single time; about 5% belongs to the top ten. The study assigned cohorts using participant-reported clinical history. Before they entered the study, exposed participants had met a COVID-19 case within 2 weeks. This clone occurred a few times. The specimen was PBMCs or T cells enriched from blood (not recorded which). This receptor was taken from a man aged 35 to 55 who had been exposed to COVID-19. The chain couples TRBV21-1 to TRBJ2-4; TRBD2 is the table's D call, not checked against the DNA. TRBV21-1 is an annotated pseudogene. The CDR3 region is CASDPKREALIIAKNIQYF. CDR3 bases: TGTGCCAGCGACCCTAAACGGGAGGCTCTTATTATAGCCAAAAACATTCAGTACTTC.